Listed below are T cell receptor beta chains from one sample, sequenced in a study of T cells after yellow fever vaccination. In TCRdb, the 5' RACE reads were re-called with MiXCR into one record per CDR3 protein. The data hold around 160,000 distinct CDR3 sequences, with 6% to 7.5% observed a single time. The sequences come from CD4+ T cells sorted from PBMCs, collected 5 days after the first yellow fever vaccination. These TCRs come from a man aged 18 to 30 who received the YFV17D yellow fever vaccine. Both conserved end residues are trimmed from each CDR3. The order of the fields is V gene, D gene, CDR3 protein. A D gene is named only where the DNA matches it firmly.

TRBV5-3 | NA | AMSPGLQETQY
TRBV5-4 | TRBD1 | ASSLGGTGMADTQY
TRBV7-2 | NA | ASSPGSGDSPLH
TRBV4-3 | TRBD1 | ASSQDPGTGEETQY
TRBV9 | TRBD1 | ASSFRTGKGESYNEQF
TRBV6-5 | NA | ASSSLTSSNYGYT
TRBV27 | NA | ASSLSWGALNEQY
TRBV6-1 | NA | ASSESGGPSEQF
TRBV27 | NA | ASSFRQEPSYNSPLH
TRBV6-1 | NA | ASSEPSLQETQY
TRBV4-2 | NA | ASSQGSTSSGNTIY
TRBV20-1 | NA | SARTEEAQY
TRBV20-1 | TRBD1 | SAGAGGSTNEKLF
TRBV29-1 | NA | SVIVGPQWDYGYT
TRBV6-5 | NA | ATGPQGDYGYT
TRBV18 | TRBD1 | ASSPGTGSSYEQY
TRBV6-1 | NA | ASRPSVTGELF
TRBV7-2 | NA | ASSHRGRQETQY
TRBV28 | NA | ASSSGSLYNEQF
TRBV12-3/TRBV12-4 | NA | ASSLGSRAF
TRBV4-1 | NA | ASSQPRQSGANVLT
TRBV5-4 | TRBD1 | ASGQVLNYGYT
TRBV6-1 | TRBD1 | ASSLTGVREKLF
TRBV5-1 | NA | ASRLGDRPFSGNTIY
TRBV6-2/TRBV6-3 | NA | ASSYHERTRQPQH
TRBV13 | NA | ASSRAGLSPSGATQY
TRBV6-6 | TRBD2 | ASKSGDTDTQY
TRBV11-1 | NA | ASSVQYWETQY